These 2 T cell receptor beta chains were sequenced from one sample in a study of T cell responses to AZD1222 COVID-19 vaccine. Some clones are missing from TCRdb's copy, which holds only in-frame ones; the method was immunoSEQ multiplex PCR. This sample carries fewer than 200,000 clones, more than 90% of them seen once, and the ten largest clones take less than 4%. The starting material was peripheral blood, obtained 28 days after the second dose of the MenACWY control vaccine. Every receptor here comes from an adult who received the MenACWY meningococcal vaccine as a control.

V is TRBV7-9 and J is TRBJ1-2; 7 bases match TRBD1. Germline V lookup: CDR1 SEHNR, CDR2 FQNEAQ (reference sequence). Unmatched junction bases numbered 3, after V lost 0 bases and J lost 5 bases. The CDR3 runs to 14 residues. The CDR3 loop reads CASSLAQGQYGYTF. For the CDR3, the DNA is TGTGCCAGCAGCTTAGCACAGGGACAGTATGGCTACACCTTC.

This chain links TRBV11-3 with TRBJ2-1, with TRBD2 matching over 7 bases. Germline values: CDR1 SGHNT, CDR2 YENEEA. The CDR3 runs 14 residues. V was clipped by 3 bases and J by 10 bases; unmatched bases: 9. CDR3 region: CASSFPGGGREQFF. The CDR3 nucleotides read TGTGCCAGCAGCTTCCCGGGGGGAGGTAGGGAGCAGTTCTTC.